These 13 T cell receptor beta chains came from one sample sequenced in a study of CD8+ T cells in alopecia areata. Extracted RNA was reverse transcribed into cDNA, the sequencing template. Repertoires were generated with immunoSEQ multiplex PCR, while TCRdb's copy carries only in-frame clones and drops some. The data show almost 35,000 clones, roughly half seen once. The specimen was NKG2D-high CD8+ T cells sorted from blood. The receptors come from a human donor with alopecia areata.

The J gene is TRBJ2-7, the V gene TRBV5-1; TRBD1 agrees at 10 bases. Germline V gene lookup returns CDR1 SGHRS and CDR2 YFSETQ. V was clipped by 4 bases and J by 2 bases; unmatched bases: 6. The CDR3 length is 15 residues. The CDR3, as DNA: TGCGCCAGCAGCCTAGACAGGGGGCCAACCTACGAGCAGTACTTC. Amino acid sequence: CASSLDRGPTYEQYF.

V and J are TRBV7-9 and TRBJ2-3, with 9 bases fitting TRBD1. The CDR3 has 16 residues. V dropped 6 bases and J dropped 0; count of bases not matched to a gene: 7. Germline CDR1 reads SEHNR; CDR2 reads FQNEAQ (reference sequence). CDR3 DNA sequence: TGTGCCAGCAGACCGAACAGGGGGCCAAGCACAGATACGCAGTATTTT. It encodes CASRPNRGPSTDTQYF.

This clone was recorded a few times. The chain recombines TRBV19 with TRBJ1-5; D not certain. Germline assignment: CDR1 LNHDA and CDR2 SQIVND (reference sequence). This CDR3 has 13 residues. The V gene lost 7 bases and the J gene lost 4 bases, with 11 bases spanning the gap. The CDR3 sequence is CASTVALNQPQHF. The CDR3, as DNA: TGTGCCAGTACCGTGGCCCTAAATCAGCCCCAGCATTTT.

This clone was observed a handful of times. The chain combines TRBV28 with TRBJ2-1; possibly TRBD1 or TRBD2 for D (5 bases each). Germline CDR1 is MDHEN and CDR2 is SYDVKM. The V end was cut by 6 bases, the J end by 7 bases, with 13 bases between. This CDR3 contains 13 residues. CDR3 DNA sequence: TGTGCCAGCAGGATAATAGAGGGGAATGAGCAGTTCTTC. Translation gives CASRIIEGNEQFF. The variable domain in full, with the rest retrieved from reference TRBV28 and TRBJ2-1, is DVKVTQSSRYLVKRTGEKVFLECVQDMDHENMFWYRQDPGLGLRLIYFSYDVKMKEKGDIPEGYSVSREKKERFSLILESASTNQTSMYLCASRIIEGNEQFFGPGTRLTVL.

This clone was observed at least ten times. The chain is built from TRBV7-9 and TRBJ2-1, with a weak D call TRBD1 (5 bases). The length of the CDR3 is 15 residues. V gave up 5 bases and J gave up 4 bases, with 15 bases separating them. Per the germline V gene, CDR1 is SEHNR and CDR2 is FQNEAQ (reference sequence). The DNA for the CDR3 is TGTGCCAGCAGCCAAGACAGTCGGCCGTACAATGAGCAGTTCTTC. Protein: CASSQDSRPYNEQFF.

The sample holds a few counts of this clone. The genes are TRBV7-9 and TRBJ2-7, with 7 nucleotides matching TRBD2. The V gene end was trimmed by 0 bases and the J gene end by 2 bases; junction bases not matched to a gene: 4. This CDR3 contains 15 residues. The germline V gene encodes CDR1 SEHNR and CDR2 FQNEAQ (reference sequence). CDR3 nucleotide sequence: TGTGCCAGCAGCTTAGCCCTAGCGGAGACCTACGAGCAGTACTTC. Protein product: CASSLALAETYEQYF. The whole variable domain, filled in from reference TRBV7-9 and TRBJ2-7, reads DTGVSQNPRHKITKRGQNVTFRCDPISEHNRLYWYRQTLGQGPEFLTYFQNEAQLEKSRLLSDRFSAERPKGSFSTLEIQRTEQGDSAMYLCASSLALAETYEQYFGPGTRLTVT.

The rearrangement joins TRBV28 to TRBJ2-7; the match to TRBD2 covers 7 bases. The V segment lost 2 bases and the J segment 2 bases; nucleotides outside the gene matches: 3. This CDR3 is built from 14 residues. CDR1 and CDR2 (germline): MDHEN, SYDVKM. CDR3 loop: CASSLVLAAYEQYF. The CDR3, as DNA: TGTGCCAGCAGTTTAGTTCTAGCGGCCTACGAGCAGTACTTC.

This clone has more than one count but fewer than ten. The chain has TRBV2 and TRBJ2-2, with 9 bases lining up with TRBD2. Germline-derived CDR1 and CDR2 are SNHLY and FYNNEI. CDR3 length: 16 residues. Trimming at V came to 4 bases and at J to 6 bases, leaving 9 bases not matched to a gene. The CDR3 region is CASSGVAGAVAGELFF. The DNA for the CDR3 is TGTGCCAGCAGTGGCGTAGCGGGAGCCGTGGCCGGGGAGCTGTTTTTT.

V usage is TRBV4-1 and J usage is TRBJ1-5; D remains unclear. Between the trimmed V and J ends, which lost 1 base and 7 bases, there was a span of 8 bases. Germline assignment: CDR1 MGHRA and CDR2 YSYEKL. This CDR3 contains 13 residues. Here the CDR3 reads CASSQGLYQPQHF. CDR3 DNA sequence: TGCGCCAGCAGCCAAGGACTATACCAGCCCCAGCATTTT.

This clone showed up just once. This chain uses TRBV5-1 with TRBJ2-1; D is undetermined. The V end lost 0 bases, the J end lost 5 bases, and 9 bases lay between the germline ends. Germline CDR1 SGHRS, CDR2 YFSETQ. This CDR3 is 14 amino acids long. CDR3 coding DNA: TGCGCCAGCAGCTTGGCCGGCCCTAACAATGAGCAGTTCTTC. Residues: CASSLAGPNNEQFF.

CDR3 protein: CASSKYGREISTDTQYF. Here the CDR3 DNA reads TGTGCCAGCAGCAAATATGGACGGGAGATAAGCACAGATACGCAGTATTTT. The chain couples TRBV21-1 to TRBJ2-3; TRBD2 reflects the table's D call only, with no check against the DNA. TRBV21-1 is given as a pseudogene. CDR3 length equals 17 residues.

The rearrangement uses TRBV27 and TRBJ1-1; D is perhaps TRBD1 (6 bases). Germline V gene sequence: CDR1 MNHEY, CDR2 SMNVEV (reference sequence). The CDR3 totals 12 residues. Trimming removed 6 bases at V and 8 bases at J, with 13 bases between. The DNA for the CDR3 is TGTGCCAGCAGAACTTTCAGGGGAGAAGCTTTCTTT. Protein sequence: CASRTFRGEAFF.

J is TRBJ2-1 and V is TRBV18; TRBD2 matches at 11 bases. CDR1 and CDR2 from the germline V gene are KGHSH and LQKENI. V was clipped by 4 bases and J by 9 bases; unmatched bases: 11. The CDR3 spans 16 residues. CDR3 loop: CASSLSLLAGEGEQFF. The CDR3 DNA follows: TGTGCCAGCTCACTCTCTTTACTAGCGGGAGAAGGTGAGCAGTTCTTC.